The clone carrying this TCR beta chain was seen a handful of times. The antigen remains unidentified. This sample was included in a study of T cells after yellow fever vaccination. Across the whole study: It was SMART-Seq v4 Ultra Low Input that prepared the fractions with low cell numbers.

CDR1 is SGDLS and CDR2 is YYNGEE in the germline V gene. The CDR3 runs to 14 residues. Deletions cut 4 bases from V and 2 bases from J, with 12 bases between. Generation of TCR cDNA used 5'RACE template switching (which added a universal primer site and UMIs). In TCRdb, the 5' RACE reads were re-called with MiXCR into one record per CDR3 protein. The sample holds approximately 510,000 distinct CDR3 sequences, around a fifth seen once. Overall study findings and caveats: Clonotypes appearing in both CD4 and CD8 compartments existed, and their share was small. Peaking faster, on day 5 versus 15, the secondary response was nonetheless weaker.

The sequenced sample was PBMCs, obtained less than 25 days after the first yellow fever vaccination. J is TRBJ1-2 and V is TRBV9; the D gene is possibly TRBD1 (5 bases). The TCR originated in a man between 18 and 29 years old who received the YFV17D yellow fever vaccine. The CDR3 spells CASSLQTDNYGYTF. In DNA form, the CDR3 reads TGTGCCAGCAGCCTCCAGACAGACAACTATGGCTACACCTTC.